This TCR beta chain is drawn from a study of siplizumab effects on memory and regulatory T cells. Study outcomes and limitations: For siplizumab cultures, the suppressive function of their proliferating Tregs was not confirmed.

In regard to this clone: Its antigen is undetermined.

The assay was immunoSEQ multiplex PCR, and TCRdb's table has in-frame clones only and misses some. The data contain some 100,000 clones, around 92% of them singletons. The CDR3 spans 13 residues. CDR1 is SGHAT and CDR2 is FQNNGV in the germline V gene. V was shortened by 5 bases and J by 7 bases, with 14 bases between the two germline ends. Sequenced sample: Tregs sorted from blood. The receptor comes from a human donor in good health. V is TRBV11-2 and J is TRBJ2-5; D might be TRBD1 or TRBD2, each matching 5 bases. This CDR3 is CASSPGDEGTQYF. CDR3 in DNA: TGTGCCAGCAGCCCTGGGGACGAGGGGACCCAGTACTTC.